This TCR beta chain emerged from a study of yellow fever vaccine responses in identical twins. As concerns this clonotype: Its antigen is currently unknown.

Germline loops: CDR1 LGHDT, CDR2 YNNKEL (reference sequence). This CDR3 contains 15 residues. The V gene lost 4 bases and the J gene lost 11 bases, with 18 bases spanning the gap. General study points: Reportedly, the response of twins' T cells to the vaccine seemed partly convergent, partly personalized.

TCRdb used MiXCR to reprocess the RT-PCR reads, holding one entry per CDR3 protein. The table lists 20,000 or so distinct CDR3 sequences, over 65% of them singletons. Sample: T cells from blood (PBMCs), unsorted or a sorted subset (not recorded which), taken before or after yellow fever vaccination (not recorded which). The sequence came from a woman under 30 who received the yellow fever vaccine. The rearrangement links TRBV3-1 to TRBJ1-6; weak D call: TRBD1 (5 bases). In DNA, the CDR3 is TGTGCCAGCAGCCCAACGGCATTAGGGGAGACACCCCTCCACTTT. It specifies CASSPTALGETPLHF.